This entry lists 21 T cell receptor beta chains sequenced from one sample in a study of CD8 T cells in Susac syndrome. Random hexamers were used to reverse transcribe the RNA input (about 0.45 to 1 ug). TCRdb reprocessed the immunoSEQ multiplex PCR reads via MiXCR and lists one record per CDR3 protein. The sample contains some 68,000 distinct CDR3 sequences, 93% of which appear only once. The sequenced material came from CD4+ T cells from PBMCs. The receptor set was obtained from a human donor with Susac syndrome.

This clonotype has a single count. V and J are TRBV18 and TRBJ1-1; unclear D gene. CDR1 is KGHSH, CDR2 LQKENI, per germline. Trimming left V 1 base short and J 1 base short, with 10 bases between. This CDR3 is built from 15 residues. CDR3 residues: CASSPLGQANTEAFF. As DNA, the CDR3 is TGTGCCAGCTCACCACTTGGCCAGGCGAACACTGAAGCTTTCTTT. The complete variable domain, with remaining parts taken from reference TRBV18 and TRBJ1-1, reads NAGVMQNPRHLVRRRGQEARLRCSPMKGHSHVYWYRQLPEEGLKFMVYLQKENIIDESGMPKERFSAEFPKEGPSILRIQQVVRGDSAAYFCASSPLGQANTEAFFGQGTRLTVV.

The chain has TRBV7-9 and TRBJ2-3; D is unclear. The CDR3 covers 15 residues. V lost 1 base and J lost 0, with 8 bases in between. Looked up from germline, CDR1 is SEHNR and CDR2 is FQNEAQ (reference sequence). The CDR3 spells CASSLGGISTDTQYF. The CDR3 region has the DNA TGTGCCAGCAGCTTAGGGGGTATTAGCACAGATACGCAGTATTTT.

The J gene is TRBJ2-3, the V gene TRBV6-1; 10 bases align to TRBD2. V shed 3 bases and J 4 bases; nucleotides not matched to a gene: 4. This CDR3 is 15 amino acids long. Germline lookup yields CDR1 MNHNS and CDR2 SASEGT. The CDR3 DNA is TGTGCCAGCAGTGAGGCTAGCGGGGGTTCAGATACGCAGTATTTT. Amino acids: CASSEASGGSDTQYF.

The CDR3 sequence: CASSNDRVDTQYF. Written as DNA, the CDR3 is TGTGCCAGCAGTAACGATAGGGTTGATACGCAGTATTTT. The chain couples TRBV12-3 or TRBV12-4 to TRBJ2-3; D uncertain. The CDR3 runs 13 residues. V was trimmed by 5 bases and J by 6 bases, leaving 12 bases between them.

The V and J genes are TRBV7-2 and TRBJ2-7; D might be TRBD2 (5 bases). V was shortened by 10 bases and J by 5 bases, with 18 bases between the two germline ends. The CDR3 covers 13 residues. Germline CDR1 is SGHTA and CDR2 is FQGNSA. In DNA form, the CDR3 reads TGTGCCACCCACGGACGGGGAAGGCACGAGCAGTACTTC. Translated, it gives CATHGRGRHEQYF.

V and J are TRBV3-1 and TRBJ2-7; D is possibly TRBD1 (5 bases). The CDR3 has 16 amino acids. The V end was cut by 0 bases, the J end by 1 base, with 13 bases between. Germline-derived CDR1 and CDR2 are LGHDT and YNNKEL (reference sequence). The CDR3 spells CASSQDQGYRSYEQYF. The CDR3 DNA reads as TGTGCCAGCAGCCAAGATCAGGGCTATCGGTCCTACGAGCAGTACTTC.

The rearrangement uses TRBV28 and TRBJ1-5; TRBD1 aligns across 11 bases. CDR3 size: 16 residues. Germline V gives CDR1 MDHEN, CDR2 SYDVKM. The ends lost 7 bases at V and 6 bases at J; junction bases unmatched: 11. DNA for the CDR3: TGTGCCAGCAATCCCTACCCGGGACAGGGGGGTCAGCCCCAGCATTTT. This translates into CASNPYPGQGGQPQHF.

V gene TRBV3-1 combines with J gene TRBJ1-1, with no clear D. V lost 1 base and J lost 5, with 14 bases in between. CDR3 size: 15 residues. Germline V CDR1 and CDR2: LGHDT, YNNKEL (reference sequence). The CDR3 DNA follows: TGTGCCAGCAGCCAAGTTGGTCTAGGTGGGACTGAAGCTTTCTTT. This encodes CASSQVGLGGTEAFF.

The chain couples TRBV19 to TRBJ2-3; D perhaps matches TRBD1 (6 bases). The CDR3 spans 14 residues. With 3 bases removed from V and 2 bases from J, the gap between germline ends came to 9 bases. Germline V gives CDR1 LNHDA, CDR2 SQIVND (reference sequence). CDR3 region: CASSMTGPTDTQYF. CDR3 nucleotides: TGTGCCAGTAGTATGACAGGCCCCACAGATACGCAGTATTTT.

J is TRBJ2-2 and V is TRBV24-1; either TRBD1 or TRBD2 may supply D (6 bases each). V lost 7 bases, J lost 4 bases, and 9 bases lay in between. CDR1 is KGHDR and CDR2 is SFDVKD in the germline V gene. The CDR3 sequence is 13 residues long. CDR3 region: CATRGGGTGELFF. The DNA for the CDR3 is TGTGCCACCAGGGGGGGCGGCACCGGGGAGCTGTTTTTT.

The V call is TRBV19, the J call TRBJ2-7; no reliable D call. The V gene lost 3 bases and the J gene lost 0 bases, with 9 bases spanning the gap. The CDR3 spans 14 residues. Per the germline V gene, CDR1 is LNHDA and CDR2 is SQIVND (reference sequence). The CDR3 bases are TGTGCCAGTAGTATCTCATGGGACTCCTACGAGCAGTACTTC. It is translated as CASSISWDSYEQYF.

This chain connects TRBV6-5 to TRBJ2-5; D may match TRBD1 or TRBD2 (6 bases each). The CDR3 has 15 residues. Germline-derived CDR1 and CDR2 are MNHEY and SVGAGI. The V and J ends lost 2 bases and 4 bases respectively, with 14 bases between them. As DNA, the CDR3 is TGTGCCAGCAGTTACGGGGGGCTCAGGTTAGAGACCCAGTACTTC. Translating gives CASSYGGLRLETQYF.

This clonotype was seen just once. J is TRBJ1-2 and V is TRBV2; D is undetermined. The CDR3 has 14 amino acids. Looked up from germline, CDR1 is SNHLY and CDR2 is FYNNEI. The V gene lost 2 bases and the J gene lost 6 bases, with 13 bases spanning the gap. The CDR3 bases are TGTGCCAGCAGTGAATTCGGGATTGGGGATGGCTACACCTTC. It translates to CASSEFGIGDGYTF. Full variable domain (missing parts from reference TRBV2 and TRBJ1-2): EPEVTQTPSHQVTQMGQEVILRCVPISNHLYFYWYRQILGQKVEFLVSFYNNEISEKSEIFDDQFSVERPDGSNFTLKIRSTKLEDSAMYFCASSEFGIGDGYTFGSGTRLTVV.

Details on this clonotype: No conserved phenylalanine or tryptophan ends this CDR3, so it is likely a read error. This chain joins TRBV2 and TRBJ2-7, with a tentative D call TRBD2 (6 bases). V lost 6 bases, J lost 5 bases, and 11 bases lay in between. This CDR3 region has 12 residues. From germline, CDR1 is SNHLY and CDR2 FYNNEI. The CDR3 here is CASSLGTHEQYS. The CDR3 coding sequence is TGTGCCAGCAGCCTAGGGACTCACGAGCAGTACTCC.

The CDR3 sequence is CSALTPNPSYNEQFF. The CDR3 nucleotides read TGCAGTGCTCTTACCCCCAACCCCTCCTACAATGAGCAGTTCTTC. The chain carries TRBV20-1 and TRBJ2-1; unclear D gene. Trimming removed 5 bases from V and 0 bases from J, with 14 bases in between. CDR1 DFQATT and CDR2 SNEGSKA come from the germline V gene (reference sequence). The CDR3 contains 15 residues.

This chain joins TRBV5-1 and TRBJ2-3; 8 nucleotides match TRBD1. V shed 7 bases and J 4 bases; nucleotides not matched to a gene: 5. Germline values: CDR1 SGHRS, CDR2 YFSETQ. The CDR3 length is 13 residues. The CDR3 sequence is CASSTGVSDTQYF. CDR3 DNA sequence: TGCGCCAGCTCGACAGGGGTTTCAGATACGCAGTATTTT.

The chain has TRBV3-1 and TRBJ2-3; 10 bases line up with TRBD2. V dropped 2 bases and J dropped 3; count of bases not matched to a gene: 5. This CDR3 has 16 residues. Germline CDR1 and CDR2: LGHDT and YNNKEL (reference sequence). The CDR3 DNA reads as TGTGCCAGCAGCCAACCCCTAGCGGGGGTGACAGATACGCAGTATTTT. This codes for CASSQPLAGVTDTQYF.

This sequence joins TRBV3-1 and TRBJ2-5; perhaps TRBD2 as D (6 bases). The V gene's germline CDR1 is LGHDT and CDR2 YNNKEL (reference sequence). CDR3 length equals 15 residues. Trimming removed 4 bases at V and 2 bases at J, with 14 bases between. CDR3 coding DNA: TGTGCCAGCAGCCTACCAGGACTACTTCAAGAGACCCAGTACTTC. It specifies CASSLPGLLQETQYF.

V is TRBV19 and J is TRBJ1-5; a possible D gene is TRBD1 (5 bases). CDR3 length: 16 residues. Trimming stripped 7 bases from V and 0 bases from J, with 16 bases between. Germline V gene lookup returns CDR1 LNHDA and CDR2 SQIVND (reference sequence). The CDR3 coding sequence is TGTGCCAGTAAGTTCGACAGCGGATATAGCAATCAGCCCCAGCATTTT. The encoded protein is CASKFDSGYSNQPQHF. Drawing the rest from reference TRBV19 and TRBJ1-5, the complete variable domain is DGGITQSPKYLFRKEGQNVTLSCEQNLNHDAMYWYRQDPGQGLRLIYYSQIVNDFQKGDIAEGYSVSREKKESFPLTVTSAQKNPTAFYLCASKFDSGYSNQPQHFGDGTRLSIL.

The chain recombines TRBV7-8 with TRBJ2-7, with D tentatively TRBD1 (6 bases). The V gene's germline CDR1 is SGHVS and CDR2 FQNEAQ. With 7 bases removed from V and 1 base from J, the gap between germline ends came to 11 bases. CDR3 size: 13 residues. The chain's CDR3 is CASTRRGSYEQYF. CDR3 DNA sequence: TGTGCCAGCACCCGCAGGGGATCCTACGAGCAGTACTTC. Using reference TRBV7-8 and TRBJ2-7 for the parts outside the CDR3, the full variable domain is GAGVSQSPRYKVAKRGQDVALRCDPISGHVSLFWYQQALGQGPEFLTYFQNEAQLDKSGLPSDRFFAERPEGSVSTLKIQRTQQEDSAVYLCASTRRGSYEQYFGPGTRLTVT.

V gene TRBV7-8 combines with J gene TRBJ1-6, with D unclear. Trimming left V 1 base short and J 4 bases short, with 8 bases between. The V gene's germline CDR1 is SGHVS and CDR2 FQNEAQ. The CDR3 consists of 15 residues. CDR3 DNA: TGTGCCAGCAGCTTAGAGGCAGGTTATAATTCACCCCTCCACTTT. Translated, it gives CASSLEAGYNSPLHF.